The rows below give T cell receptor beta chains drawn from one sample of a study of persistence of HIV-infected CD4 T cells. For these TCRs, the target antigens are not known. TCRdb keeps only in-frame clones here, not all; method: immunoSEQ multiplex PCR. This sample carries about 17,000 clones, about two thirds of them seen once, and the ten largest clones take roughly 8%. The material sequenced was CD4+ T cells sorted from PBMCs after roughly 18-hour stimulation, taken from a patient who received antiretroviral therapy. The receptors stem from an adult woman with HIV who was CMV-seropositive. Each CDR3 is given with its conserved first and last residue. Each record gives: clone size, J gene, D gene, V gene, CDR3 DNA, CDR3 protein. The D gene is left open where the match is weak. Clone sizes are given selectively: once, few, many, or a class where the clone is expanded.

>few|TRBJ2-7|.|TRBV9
TGTGCCAGCAGCCCAATCGACAGGCCCCACGAGCAGTACTTC
CASSPIDRPHEQYF
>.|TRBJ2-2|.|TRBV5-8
TGTGCCAGCAGACGACGTTTAGGGGGACACGGAAATCCCGGGGAGCTGTTTTTT
CASRRRLGGHGNPGELFF
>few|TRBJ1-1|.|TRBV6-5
TGTGCCAGCGGGGCGATAATGAACACTGAAGCTTTCTTT
CASGAIMNTEAFF
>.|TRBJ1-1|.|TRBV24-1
.
CATSTSGRTGTEAFF
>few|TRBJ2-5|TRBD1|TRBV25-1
TGTGCCAGCAGTGCCCGGACAGGGGGCGGGGAGACCCAGTACTTC
CASSARTGGGETQYF
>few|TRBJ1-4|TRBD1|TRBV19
TGTGCCAGTAGTAAGGACAGGACTAATGAAAAACTGTTTTTT
CASSKDRTNEKLFF
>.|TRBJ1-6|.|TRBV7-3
TGTGCCAGCAGCTTACAATATAATTCACCCCTCCACTTT
CASSLQYNSPLHF
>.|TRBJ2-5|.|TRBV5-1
TGCGCCAGCAGCCGATTGACGGGCTTCCAAGAGACCCAGTACTTC
CASSRLTGFQETQYF
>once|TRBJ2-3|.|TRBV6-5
TGTGCCAGCAGTTATTCCCCGGATACGCAGTATTTT
CASSYSPDTQYF
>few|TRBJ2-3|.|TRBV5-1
TGCGCCAGCAGCGCGGGACTTATAAGGACAGATACGCAGTATTTT
CASSAGLIRTDTQYF
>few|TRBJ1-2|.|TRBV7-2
TGTGCCAGCAGCTTACGGGGGAGTGGAGGGTATGGCTACACCTTC
CASSLRGSGGYGYTF
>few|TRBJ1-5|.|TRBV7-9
TGTGCCAGCAGCAAGGGACAACCGAATCAGCCCCAGCATTTT
CASSKGQPNQPQHF
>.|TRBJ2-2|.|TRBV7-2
TGTGCCAGCAGCTTAGTCGGGGCAGGGAACACCGGGGAGCTGTTTTTT
CASSLVGAGNTGELFF
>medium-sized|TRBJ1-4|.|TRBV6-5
TGTGCCAGCGAGGGAACGGGTAATGAAAAACTGTTTTTT
CASEGTGNEKLFF
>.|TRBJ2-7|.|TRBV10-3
TGTGCCATCAGTGAGGGGAGCGCGGGGACCTCCTACGAGCAGTACTTC
CAISEGSAGTSYEQYF
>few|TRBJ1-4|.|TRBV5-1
TGCGCCAGCAGCTTGTATGGGGGAGCGGGTGAAAAACTGTTTTTT
CASSLYGGAGEKLFF
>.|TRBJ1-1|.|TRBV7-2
TGTGCCAGCAGCCCCGCCGGGGTGGGCACTGAAGCTTTCTTT
CASSPAGVGTEAFF
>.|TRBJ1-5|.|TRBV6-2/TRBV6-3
TGTGCCAGCAGTTACGGGCTCAAAAATTGGCCCCAGCATTTT
CASSYGLKNWPQHF
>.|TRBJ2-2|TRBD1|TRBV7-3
TGTGCCAGCAGCTTCCAGGGGGCAGGGACCGGGGAGCTGTTTTTT
CASSFQGAGTGELFF
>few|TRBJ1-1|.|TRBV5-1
TGCGCCAGCAGCTTGGAAGGGGGGCTCACTGAAGCTTTCTTT
CASSLEGGLTEAFF
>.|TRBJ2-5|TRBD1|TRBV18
TGTGCCAGCTCACTGGACAGGCAAGAGACCCAGTACTTC
CASSLDRQETQYF
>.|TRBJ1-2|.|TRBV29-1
TGCAGCGTTGAAGTATCGGGGAATGGTGGCTACACCTTC
CSVEVSGNGGYTF
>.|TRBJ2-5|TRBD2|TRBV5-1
TGCGCCAGCAGCCCAGGGTGGGGGACTAGCGGGCAAGAGACCCAGTACTTC
CASSPGWGTSGQETQYF
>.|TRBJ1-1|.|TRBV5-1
TGCGCCAGCAGCTTGGCCCAGGGAGGAGCTACTGAAGCTTTCTTT
CASSLAQGGATEAFF
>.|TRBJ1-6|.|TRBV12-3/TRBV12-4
TGTGCCAGCAGTTTGAATCAGGCTTCACCCCTCCACTTT
CASSLNQASPLHF
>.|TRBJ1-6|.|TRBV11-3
TGTGCCAGCAGCCTAGACACACTGGGCGGGAATTCACCCCTCCACTTT
CASSLDTLGGNSPLHF
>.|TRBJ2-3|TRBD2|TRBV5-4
TGTGCCAGCAGCTCATATGCGGGGGGGTACACAGATACGCAGTATTTT
CASSSYAGGYTDTQYF
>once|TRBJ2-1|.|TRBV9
TGTGCCAGCAGCGGTGTGCTGGGGGGTTACAATGAGCAGTTCTTC
CASSGVLGGYNEQFF
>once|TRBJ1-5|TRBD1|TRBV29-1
TGCAGCGTTTCATCCGGGACAGGGGTTCAGCCCCAGCATTTT
CSVSSGTGVQPQHF
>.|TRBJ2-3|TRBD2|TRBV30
TGTGCCTGGAGTGTACTAGCCCCCGGCACGGGGGGAACGCAGTATTTT
CAWSVLAPGTGGTQYF
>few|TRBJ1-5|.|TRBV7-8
TGTGCCAGCAGCAAAACCCCAGGGTCCGGTCAGCCCCAGCATTTT
CASSKTPGSGQPQHF
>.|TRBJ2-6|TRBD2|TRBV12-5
TGTGCTAGTGGTCCCGGGGGGGGTCCTGGGGCCAACGTCCTGACTTTC
CASGPGGGPGANVLTF
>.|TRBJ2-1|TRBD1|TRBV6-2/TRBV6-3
TGTGCCAGCACCCCCGCCAGGGACAGTTACAATGAGCAGTTCTTC
CASTPARDSYNEQFF
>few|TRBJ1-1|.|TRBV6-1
TGTGCCAGCAGTGACCGGACCAGAGGGAACACTGAAGCTTTCTTT
CASSDRTRGNTEAFF
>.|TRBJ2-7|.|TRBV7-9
TGTGCCAGCAGCTTAGGGGACGGGTACGAGCAGTACTTC
CASSLGDGYEQYF
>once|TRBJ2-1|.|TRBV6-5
TGTGCCAGCAGTTCGGGTCCGTCCCCGAGGGTCGATGAGCAGTTCTTC
CASSSGPSPRVDEQFF
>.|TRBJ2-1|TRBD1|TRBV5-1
TGCGCCAGCAGCTTGGGGGACAGCTACAATGAGCAGTTCTTC
CASSLGDSYNEQFF
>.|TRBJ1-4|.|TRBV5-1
TGCGCCAGCAGCTTGGGAGCCGCAACTAATGAAAAACTGTTTTTT
CASSLGAATNEKLFF
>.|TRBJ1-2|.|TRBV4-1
TGCGCCAGCAGCCCAGAGGGACGGTCGTATGGCTACACCTTC
CASSPEGRSYGYTF
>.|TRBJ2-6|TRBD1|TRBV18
TGTGCCAGCTCACCCGGGACAGGGACTGGGGCCAACGTCCTGACTTTC
CASSPGTGTGANVLTF
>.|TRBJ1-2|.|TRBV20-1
TGCAGTGCTAGTGTGGGCGCCAACTATGGCTACACCTTC
CSASVGANYGYTF
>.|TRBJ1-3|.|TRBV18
TGTGCCAGCTCAAGGACACGTCTCGACTCTGGAAACACCATATATTTT
CASSRTRLDSGNTIYF
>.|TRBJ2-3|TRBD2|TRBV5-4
TGTGCCAGCAGCGGAGTCCGGGGGGGGGCAGATACGCAGTATTTT
CASSGVRGGADTQYF
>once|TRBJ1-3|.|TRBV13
TGTGCCAGCAGCCCGAGGCCGTCTGGAAACACCATATATTTT
CASSPRPSGNTIYF
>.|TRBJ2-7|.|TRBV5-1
TGCGCCAGCAGCTTTGGATCTACCTCCTACGAGCAGTACTTC
CASSFGSTSYEQYF
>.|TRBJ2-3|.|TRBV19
TGTGCCAGTAGTGTCACCCGCTATACGCAGTATTTT
CASSVTRYTQYF
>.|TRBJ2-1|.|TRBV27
TGTGCCAGCAGTTTACGAGGGGAGAATGAGCAGTTCTTC
CASSLRGENEQFF
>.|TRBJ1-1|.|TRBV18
TGTGCCAGCTCACCAGCCTCGGGACGGGAAAACACTGAAGCTTTCTTT
CASSPASGRENTEAFF
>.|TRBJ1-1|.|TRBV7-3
TGTGCCAGCAGCTTACAGGGGCCGAACACTGAAGCTTTCTTT
CASSLQGPNTEAFF
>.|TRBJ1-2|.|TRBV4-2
TGTGCCAGCAGCCAACAAGGGGGAAGGGGGGGCTATGGCTACACCTTC
CASSQQGGRGGYGYTF
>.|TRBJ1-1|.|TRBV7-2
TGTGCCAGCAGCCTCGTTTCGGACGCGACGAACACTGAAGCTTTCTTT
CASSLVSDATNTEAFF
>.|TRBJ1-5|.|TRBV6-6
TGTGCCAGCAGCCCCGACAGACCCAATCAGCCCCAGCATTTT
CASSPDRPNQPQHF
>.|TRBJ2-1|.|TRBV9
TGTGCCAGCAGCGTAGAGGGGCCGGGCAACAATGAGCAGTTCTTC
CASSVEGPGNNEQFF
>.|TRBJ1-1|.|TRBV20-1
TGCAGTGCTAGTTATACGAACACTGAAGCTTTCTTT
CSASYTNTEAFF
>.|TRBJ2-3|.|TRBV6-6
TGTGCCAGCAGTTACCCCCTAGGTATCACAGATACGCAGTATTTT
CASSYPLGITDTQYF
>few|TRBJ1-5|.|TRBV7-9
TGTGCCAGCAGCTTAGGAGGGGATCAGCCCCAGCATTTT
CASSLGGDQPQHF
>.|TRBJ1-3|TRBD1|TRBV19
TGTGCCAGTGGGACAGGTTCCTCTGGAAACACCATATATTTT
CASGTGSSGNTIYF
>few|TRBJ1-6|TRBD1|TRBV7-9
TGTGCCAGCAGCAGGACAGGGGGCAATTCACCCCTCCACTTT
CASSRTGGNSPLHF
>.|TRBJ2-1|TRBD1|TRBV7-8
TGTGCCAGCAGCTTAAATCCTCCCGGGACAGGGGGCTTTGGGCAGTTCTTC
CASSLNPPGTGGFGQFF